What follows describes a single T cell receptor (beta chain). Reverse transcription of roughly 0.5 to 1 ug RNA was carried out with random hexamers. Amplification of the TCR beta CDR3 was carried out by immunoSEQ multiplex PCR, which spanned a total of 54 Vbeta and 13 Jbeta segments. From the immunoSEQ multiplex PCR reads, TCRdb called clonotypes with MiXCR, one entry per CDR3 protein. The data contain fewer than 150,000 distinct CDR3 sequences, about 90% of them singletons. With 1 base removed from V and 8 bases from J, the gap between germline ends came to 6 bases. CDR3 length: 12 amino acids. From germline, CDR1 is MNHNS and CDR2 SASEGT. This entry is derived from a study of CD8 T cells in Susac syndrome. The study sequenced TCR beta in blood CD8+ and CD4+ T cells.

The specimen sequenced was CD8+ T cells from PBMCs. V and J are TRBV6-1 and TRBJ2-1; D is undetermined. This sequence was found in a human donor with multiple sclerosis. The CDR3 reads CASSEGWDEQFF. CDR3 coding DNA: TGTGCCAGCAGTGAAGGGTGGGATGAGCAGTTCTTC.